This T cell receptor (beta chain) was sequenced in a study of PD-1 blockade in classical Hodgkin lymphoma. Study-wide points: Patients who responded completely had about the same baseline diversity as newly diagnosed patients.

With respect to this clone: Its antigen is not identified.

Brentuximab vedotin exposure varied among the patients, all of whom had relapsed after autologous stem cell transplantation. Sequenced by immunoSEQ multiplex PCR; TCRdb stores in-frame clones only, minus some. In the table there are 55,000 to 75,000 clones, around 93% of which are singletons. This CDR3 has 13 amino acids. The V gene's germline CDR1 is MNHEY and CDR2 SVGAGI. Trimming shortened V by 6 bases and J by 3 bases, and 12 bases separated the two germline ends. The material was peripheral blood mononuclear cells (PBMCs), obtained at baseline. This clonotype originated in a human donor with classical Hodgkin lymphoma. The V gene is TRBV6-5, the J gene TRBJ2-7, with a possible D match to TRBD1 (6 bases). The CDR3 coding sequence is TGTGCCAGCAGCAAGGGACACCACTACGAGCAGTACTTC. This encodes CASSKGHHYEQYF.